This T cell receptor beta chain was captured by sequencing in a study of T cell repertoires in cytomegalovirus infection. Overall study: Through public TCR beta signatures, both CMV infection and matching HLA type were indicated. General study findings and limits: There were carriers of CMV plus the relevant HLA, and cumulative public TCR beta family frequency identified them. Across the ex vivo response, the dominant clonotypes were HLA-C-restricted CMV-specific TCR beta clonotypes.

From the reads, TCRdb called clonotypes with MiXCR, one entry per CDR3 protein. The sample gives about 150,000 distinct CDR3 sequences, 23% of which show up once; 11% is in the top ten. V dropped 6 bases and J dropped 9; count of bases not matched to a gene: 11. The CDR3 length is 16 residues. CDR1 SNHLY and CDR2 FYNNEI come from the germline V gene. Concerning this clonotype itself: What it binds is unknown.

The sequencing sample was made of PBMCs. This sequence originates from a human donor in good health (CMV status not recorded). Some clones in this sample may be carry-over from other donors' samples. The genes are TRBV2 and TRBJ1-4, with 12 positions matching TRBD1. This chain's CDR3 is CASRPRDRGLEKKLFF. CDR3 DNA sequence: TGTGCCAGCAGACCCCGGGACAGGGGGCTTGAAAAAAAACTGTTTTTT.